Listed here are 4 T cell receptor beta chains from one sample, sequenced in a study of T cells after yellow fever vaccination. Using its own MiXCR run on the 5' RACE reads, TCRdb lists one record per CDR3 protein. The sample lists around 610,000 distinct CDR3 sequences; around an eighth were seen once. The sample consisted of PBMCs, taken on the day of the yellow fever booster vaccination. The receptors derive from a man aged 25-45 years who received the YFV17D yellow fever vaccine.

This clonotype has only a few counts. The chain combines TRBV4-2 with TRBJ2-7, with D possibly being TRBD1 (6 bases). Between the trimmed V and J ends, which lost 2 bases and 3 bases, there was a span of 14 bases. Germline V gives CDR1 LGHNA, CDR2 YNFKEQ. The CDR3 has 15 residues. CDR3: CASSQTSDRSYEQYF. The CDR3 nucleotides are TGTGCCAGCAGCCAAACCTCCGACAGGAGCTACGAGCAGTACTTC.

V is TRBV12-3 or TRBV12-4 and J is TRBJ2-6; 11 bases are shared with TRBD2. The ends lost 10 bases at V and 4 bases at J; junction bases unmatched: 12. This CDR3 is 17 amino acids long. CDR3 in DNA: TGTGCCACCGCCGGATTAGCGGGAGGGACCGGGGCCAACGTCCTGACTTTC. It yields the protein CATAGLAGGTGANVLTF.

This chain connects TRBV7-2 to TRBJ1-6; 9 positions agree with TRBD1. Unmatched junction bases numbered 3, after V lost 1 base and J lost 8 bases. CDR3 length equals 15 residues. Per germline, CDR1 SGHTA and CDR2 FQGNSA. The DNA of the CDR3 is TGTGCCAGCAGCTTAGGACAGGGGGAATATTCACCCCTCCACTTT. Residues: CASSLGQGEYSPLHF.

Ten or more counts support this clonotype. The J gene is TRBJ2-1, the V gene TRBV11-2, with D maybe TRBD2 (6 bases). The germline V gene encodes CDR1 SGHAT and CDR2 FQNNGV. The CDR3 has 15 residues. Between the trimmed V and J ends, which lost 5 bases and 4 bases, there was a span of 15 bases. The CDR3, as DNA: TGTGCCAGCAGCCGTGACTGGGGGAGGTACAATGAGCAGTTCTTC. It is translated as CASSRDWGRYNEQFF.